This T cell receptor (beta chain) was documented in a study of T cells in Graves' hyperthyroidism and ophthalmopathy. Study-level findings and limits: Ophthalmopathy was predicted by the model a median of about 6.7 months ahead of onset. Most thyroid clonotypes expanded above 0.001 appeared in blood too.

Isolation of PBMCs was performed on 8.5 to 10 ml fresh peripheral blood. Details on this clonotype: What it binds is not known.

TCR beta CDR3 region amplification was performed from RNA transcripts. HTBI primers were used for first-round RT-PCR of the TCR CDR3. TCRdb re-derived calls from the multiplex PCR reads in MiXCR, one entry per CDR3 protein. The sample consists of roughly 500,000 distinct CDR3 sequences, about 15% of them appearing once. Sequences were obtained from blood. The sequence was collected from a woman in her 30s with Graves' hyperthyroidism that later progressed to Graves' ophthalmopathy.

The CDR3: CASSWTGGTLPGGEQFF. CDR3 in DNA: TGTGCCAGCAGCTGGACTGGCGGGACCCTTCCGGGAGGGGAGCAGTTCTTC. V gene TRBV5-8 combines with J gene TRBJ2-1, with TRBD2 identical over 8 bases. CDR1 and CDR2 from the germline V gene are SGHTS and YDEGEE. Losses at the gene ends were 3 bases for V and 10 bases for J; bases not matched to a gene: 18. The CDR3 sequence is 17 residues long. The full variable domain, rest sourced from reference TRBV5-8 and TRBJ2-1, is EAGVTQSPTHLIKTRGQQATLRCSPISGHTSVYWYQQALGLGLQFLLWYDEGEERNRGNFPPRFSGRQFPNYSSELNVNALELEDSALYLCASSWTGGTLPGGEQFFGPGTRLTVL.